Each of the 11 T cell receptor beta chains below was sequenced from the same sample in a study of CD8+ T cells in alopecia areata. TCR sequencing used cDNA made by reverse transcription of extracted RNA. The protocol was immunoSEQ multiplex PCR, while the TCRdb copy is restricted to in-frame clones and leaves out a portion. The sample includes a few hundred thousand clones, around 66% of them seen just once. Treatment given: oral pan-JAK inhibitor, 5-10 mg twice daily. The sequencing used CD4+ T cells sorted from blood, collected at roughly week 45, from a patient treated with tofacitinib. The receptor set was obtained from a human donor with alopecia areata.

The chain employs TRBV9 and TRBJ2-2; 8 bases agree with TRBD2. Germline values: CDR1 SGDLS, CDR2 YYNGEE. The CDR3 loop spans 17 amino acids. J was trimmed by 6 bases and V by 5 bases; bases with no gene match: 15. CDR3 sequence (DNA): TGTGCCAGCAGTGCAAACACCGGGACTAGAGTCGCCGGGGAGCTGTTTTTT. It yields the protein CASSANTGTRVAGELFF.

This clone was recorded a few times. V and J are TRBV29-1 and TRBJ2-2; no firm D call. Trimming stripped 4 bases from V and 8 bases from J, with 8 bases between. CDR1 is SQVTM and CDR2 is ANQGSEA in the germline V gene. The CDR3 sequence is 11 residues long. The CDR3 sequence is CSVGRAGELFF. The CDR3 DNA reads as TGCAGCGTTGGTCGAGCTGGGGAGCTGTTTTTT.

This chain connects TRBV4-1 to TRBJ1-2, with a tentative D call TRBD1 (5 bases). The CDR3 covers 15 residues. Germline V CDR1 and CDR2: MGHRA, YSYEKL. The ends were cut back, 2 bases at V and 3 bases at J, with 13 bases in the middle. Here the CDR3 DNA reads TGCGCCAGCAGCCAACCCCGGGGGGGGTACTATGGCTACACCTTC. Protein sequence: CASSQPRGGYYGYTF.

The chain carries TRBV29-1 and TRBJ2-1; 8 positions agree with TRBD1. CDR3 length equals 14 residues. The germline CDR1 and CDR2 sequences are SQVTM and ANQGSEA. With V trimmed by 7 bases and J by 2 bases, 7 bases remained unmatched. In DNA form, the CDR3 reads TGCAGCGGTACGGGACAGGCTGCCTACAATGAGCAGTTCTTC. Translation: CSGTGQAAYNEQFF.

The gene calls are TRBV29-1 and TRBJ2-7; 10 nucleotides match TRBD2. There are 12 residues in the CDR3. In germline, CDR1 is SQVTM, CDR2 ANQGSEA. Germline trimming cut 4 bases from V and 9 bases from J; bases unmatched to any gene: 6. CDR3 region: CSVGTSGIVQYF. CDR3 in DNA: TGCAGCGTTGGGACTAGCGGTATTGTGCAGTACTTC.

The chain couples TRBV7-9 to TRBJ1-1; perhaps TRBD1 as D (5 bases). The germline V gene encodes CDR1 SEHNR and CDR2 FQNEAQ (reference sequence). The CDR3 runs to 16 residues. Trimming pared 2 bases from V and 2 bases from J, leaving 15 bases between. DNA for the CDR3: TGTGCCAGCAGCTTATATCTGGGGCAGGGTAACACTGAAGCTTTCTTT. Translated: CASSLYLGQGNTEAFF. The full variable domain, in which reference TRBV7-9 and TRBJ1-1 provide the parts outside the CDR3, is DTGVSQNPRHKITKRGQNVTFRCDPISEHNRLYWYRQTLGQGPEFLTYFQNEAQLEKSRLLSDRFSAERPKGSFSTLEIQRTEQGDSAMYLCASSLYLGQGNTEAFFGQGTRLTVV.

This clone was seen only a few times. The V and J genes are TRBV29-1 and TRBJ2-2, with a weak D call TRBD1 (6 bases). This CDR3 contains 14 residues. V was clipped by 4 bases and J by 2 bases, with 11 bases between them. The germline CDR1 and CDR2 sequences are SQVTM and ANQGSEA. CDR3 loop: CSVAAGTNTGELFF. DNA for the CDR3: TGCAGCGTTGCCGCCGGGACAAACACCGGGGAGCTGTTTTTT.

V and J are TRBV9 and TRBJ1-1, with D uncertain. This CDR3 has 13 residues. Germline-derived CDR1 and CDR2 are SGDLS and YYNGEE. V lost 6 bases and J 1 base, leaving 10 bases between the germline ends. The CDR3 DNA follows: TGTGCCAGCACACGGGATGCGAACACTGAAGCTTTCTTT. Translating it yields CASTRDANTEAFF.

V is TRBV6-1 and J is TRBJ1-6; weak D call: TRBD1 (6 bases). The CDR3 contains 12 residues. Germline CDR1 and CDR2: MNHNS and SASEGT. The V and J ends lost 5 bases and 7 bases respectively, with 6 bases between them. The CDR3, as DNA: TGTGCCAGCAGTACAGGGAATTCACCCCTCCACTTT. Its translation is CASSTGNSPLHF.

J is TRBJ2-7 and V is TRBV4-3; 8 nucleotides agree with TRBD1. This CDR3 comprises 14 residues. Germline V gene lookup returns CDR1 LGHNA and CDR2 YSLEER. J was trimmed by 7 bases and V by 0 bases; bases with no gene match: 5. CDR3 nucleotide sequence: TGCGCCAGCAGCCAAGAAGGGGACAGGCGGGAGCAGTACTTC. This sequence encodes CASSQEGDRREQYF.

V and J are TRBV19 and TRBJ2-1; 8 positions agree with TRBD2. The CDR3 contains 16 residues. Germline assignment: CDR1 LNHDA and CDR2 SQIVND (reference sequence). V lost 7 bases to trimming and J lost 7 bases; unmatched junction nucleotides: 15. In nucleotides, the CDR3 is TGTGCCAGTACCGGTTTCGGCGGGGGGAACGGGAATGAGCAGTTCTTC. Translated: CASTGFGGGNGNEQFF.